This T cell receptor (beta chain) was profiled in a study of blood T cell repertoires in COVID-19. V lost 5 bases and J lost 4; bases outside the gene matches: 7. Germline V lookup: CDR1 WSHSY, CDR2 SAAADI. The CDR3 runs to 14 residues. This clone has just a few counts. The table came from immunoSEQ multiplex PCR; TCRdb's copy has only in-frame clones and leaves some out. Of about 220,000 clones in the sample, 85% to 90% were seen once. The sequencing sample was made of PBMCs or T cells enriched from blood (not recorded which). This sequence was found in a woman younger than 30 in a cohort exposed to, infected with or recovered from COVID-19 (not recorded which). The chain is built from TRBV10-2 and TRBJ1-2; 7 bases are a match to TRBD1. CDR3 amino acids: CASSQGQARYGYTF. Written as DNA, the CDR3 is TGCGCCAGCAGTCAAGGACAGGCGCGCTATGGCTACACCTTC.